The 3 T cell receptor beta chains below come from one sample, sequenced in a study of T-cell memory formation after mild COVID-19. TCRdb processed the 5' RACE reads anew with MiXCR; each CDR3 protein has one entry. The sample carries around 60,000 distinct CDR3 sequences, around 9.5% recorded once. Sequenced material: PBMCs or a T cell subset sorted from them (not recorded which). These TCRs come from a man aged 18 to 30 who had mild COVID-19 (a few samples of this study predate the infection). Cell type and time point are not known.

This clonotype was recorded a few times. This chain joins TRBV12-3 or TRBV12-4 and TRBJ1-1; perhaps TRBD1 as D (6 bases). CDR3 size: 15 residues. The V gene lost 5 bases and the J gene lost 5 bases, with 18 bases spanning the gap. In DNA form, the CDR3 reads TGTGCCAGCAGTAGCGCGAGGGGGTTAAGGACTGAAGCTTTCTTT. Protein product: CASSSARGLRTEAFF.

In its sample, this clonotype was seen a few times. CDR3 in DNA: TGCGCCAGCAGCTTGGCCGAAAGCAGGGCCACAACTAATGAAAAACTGTTTTTT. Encoded protein: CASSLAESRATTNEKLFF. The chain is built from TRBV5-1 and TRBJ1-4, with D perhaps matching TRBD1 (5 bases). The CDR3 is made up of 18 amino acids. CDR1 and CDR2 (germline): SGHRS, YFSETQ. V shed 0 bases and J shed 0 bases, with 15 bases lying between them.

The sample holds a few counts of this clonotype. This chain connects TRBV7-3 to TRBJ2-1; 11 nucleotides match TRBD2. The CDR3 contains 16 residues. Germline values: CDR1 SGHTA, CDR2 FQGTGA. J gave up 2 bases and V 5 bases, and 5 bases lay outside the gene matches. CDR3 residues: CASSILAGGPYNEQFF. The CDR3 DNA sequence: TGTGCCAGCAGCATATTAGCGGGGGGGCCCTACAATGAGCAGTTCTTC.